The clone carrying this T cell receptor (beta chain) was counted ten times or more. Time point noted: patch test 3, about 24 weeks after DPC sensitization. The treatment is: therapeutic diphenylcyclopropenone sensitization with weekly scalp DPC. The starting material, unfractionated whole blood, was used for total RNA extraction. Blood sampling preceded each patch test application. From the RACE reads, TCRdb called clonotypes with MiXCR, one entry per CDR3 protein. The data show some 36,000 distinct CDR3 sequences, with more than 8% seen just once and over 20% held by the top ten. This sample was included in a study of human T cells and chemical hapten exposure. V was pared by 6 bases and J by 9 bases, with 12 bases between. Germline loops: CDR1 SGHVS, CDR2 FQNEAQ. This CDR3 spans 12 amino acids.

Material: whole blood, obtained in connection with sensitization to the hapten diphenylcyclopropenone (DPC). The J gene is TRBJ2-1, the V gene TRBV7-8, with a weak D call TRBD2 (5 bases). This receptor was identified in a man aged 50 to 59 with alopecia areata. Some clones in this sample may be carry-over from other donors' samples. For the CDR3, the DNA is TGTGCCAGCAGTTCTAGCCGCGGTGAGCAGTTCTTC. This sequence encodes CASSSSRGEQFF.